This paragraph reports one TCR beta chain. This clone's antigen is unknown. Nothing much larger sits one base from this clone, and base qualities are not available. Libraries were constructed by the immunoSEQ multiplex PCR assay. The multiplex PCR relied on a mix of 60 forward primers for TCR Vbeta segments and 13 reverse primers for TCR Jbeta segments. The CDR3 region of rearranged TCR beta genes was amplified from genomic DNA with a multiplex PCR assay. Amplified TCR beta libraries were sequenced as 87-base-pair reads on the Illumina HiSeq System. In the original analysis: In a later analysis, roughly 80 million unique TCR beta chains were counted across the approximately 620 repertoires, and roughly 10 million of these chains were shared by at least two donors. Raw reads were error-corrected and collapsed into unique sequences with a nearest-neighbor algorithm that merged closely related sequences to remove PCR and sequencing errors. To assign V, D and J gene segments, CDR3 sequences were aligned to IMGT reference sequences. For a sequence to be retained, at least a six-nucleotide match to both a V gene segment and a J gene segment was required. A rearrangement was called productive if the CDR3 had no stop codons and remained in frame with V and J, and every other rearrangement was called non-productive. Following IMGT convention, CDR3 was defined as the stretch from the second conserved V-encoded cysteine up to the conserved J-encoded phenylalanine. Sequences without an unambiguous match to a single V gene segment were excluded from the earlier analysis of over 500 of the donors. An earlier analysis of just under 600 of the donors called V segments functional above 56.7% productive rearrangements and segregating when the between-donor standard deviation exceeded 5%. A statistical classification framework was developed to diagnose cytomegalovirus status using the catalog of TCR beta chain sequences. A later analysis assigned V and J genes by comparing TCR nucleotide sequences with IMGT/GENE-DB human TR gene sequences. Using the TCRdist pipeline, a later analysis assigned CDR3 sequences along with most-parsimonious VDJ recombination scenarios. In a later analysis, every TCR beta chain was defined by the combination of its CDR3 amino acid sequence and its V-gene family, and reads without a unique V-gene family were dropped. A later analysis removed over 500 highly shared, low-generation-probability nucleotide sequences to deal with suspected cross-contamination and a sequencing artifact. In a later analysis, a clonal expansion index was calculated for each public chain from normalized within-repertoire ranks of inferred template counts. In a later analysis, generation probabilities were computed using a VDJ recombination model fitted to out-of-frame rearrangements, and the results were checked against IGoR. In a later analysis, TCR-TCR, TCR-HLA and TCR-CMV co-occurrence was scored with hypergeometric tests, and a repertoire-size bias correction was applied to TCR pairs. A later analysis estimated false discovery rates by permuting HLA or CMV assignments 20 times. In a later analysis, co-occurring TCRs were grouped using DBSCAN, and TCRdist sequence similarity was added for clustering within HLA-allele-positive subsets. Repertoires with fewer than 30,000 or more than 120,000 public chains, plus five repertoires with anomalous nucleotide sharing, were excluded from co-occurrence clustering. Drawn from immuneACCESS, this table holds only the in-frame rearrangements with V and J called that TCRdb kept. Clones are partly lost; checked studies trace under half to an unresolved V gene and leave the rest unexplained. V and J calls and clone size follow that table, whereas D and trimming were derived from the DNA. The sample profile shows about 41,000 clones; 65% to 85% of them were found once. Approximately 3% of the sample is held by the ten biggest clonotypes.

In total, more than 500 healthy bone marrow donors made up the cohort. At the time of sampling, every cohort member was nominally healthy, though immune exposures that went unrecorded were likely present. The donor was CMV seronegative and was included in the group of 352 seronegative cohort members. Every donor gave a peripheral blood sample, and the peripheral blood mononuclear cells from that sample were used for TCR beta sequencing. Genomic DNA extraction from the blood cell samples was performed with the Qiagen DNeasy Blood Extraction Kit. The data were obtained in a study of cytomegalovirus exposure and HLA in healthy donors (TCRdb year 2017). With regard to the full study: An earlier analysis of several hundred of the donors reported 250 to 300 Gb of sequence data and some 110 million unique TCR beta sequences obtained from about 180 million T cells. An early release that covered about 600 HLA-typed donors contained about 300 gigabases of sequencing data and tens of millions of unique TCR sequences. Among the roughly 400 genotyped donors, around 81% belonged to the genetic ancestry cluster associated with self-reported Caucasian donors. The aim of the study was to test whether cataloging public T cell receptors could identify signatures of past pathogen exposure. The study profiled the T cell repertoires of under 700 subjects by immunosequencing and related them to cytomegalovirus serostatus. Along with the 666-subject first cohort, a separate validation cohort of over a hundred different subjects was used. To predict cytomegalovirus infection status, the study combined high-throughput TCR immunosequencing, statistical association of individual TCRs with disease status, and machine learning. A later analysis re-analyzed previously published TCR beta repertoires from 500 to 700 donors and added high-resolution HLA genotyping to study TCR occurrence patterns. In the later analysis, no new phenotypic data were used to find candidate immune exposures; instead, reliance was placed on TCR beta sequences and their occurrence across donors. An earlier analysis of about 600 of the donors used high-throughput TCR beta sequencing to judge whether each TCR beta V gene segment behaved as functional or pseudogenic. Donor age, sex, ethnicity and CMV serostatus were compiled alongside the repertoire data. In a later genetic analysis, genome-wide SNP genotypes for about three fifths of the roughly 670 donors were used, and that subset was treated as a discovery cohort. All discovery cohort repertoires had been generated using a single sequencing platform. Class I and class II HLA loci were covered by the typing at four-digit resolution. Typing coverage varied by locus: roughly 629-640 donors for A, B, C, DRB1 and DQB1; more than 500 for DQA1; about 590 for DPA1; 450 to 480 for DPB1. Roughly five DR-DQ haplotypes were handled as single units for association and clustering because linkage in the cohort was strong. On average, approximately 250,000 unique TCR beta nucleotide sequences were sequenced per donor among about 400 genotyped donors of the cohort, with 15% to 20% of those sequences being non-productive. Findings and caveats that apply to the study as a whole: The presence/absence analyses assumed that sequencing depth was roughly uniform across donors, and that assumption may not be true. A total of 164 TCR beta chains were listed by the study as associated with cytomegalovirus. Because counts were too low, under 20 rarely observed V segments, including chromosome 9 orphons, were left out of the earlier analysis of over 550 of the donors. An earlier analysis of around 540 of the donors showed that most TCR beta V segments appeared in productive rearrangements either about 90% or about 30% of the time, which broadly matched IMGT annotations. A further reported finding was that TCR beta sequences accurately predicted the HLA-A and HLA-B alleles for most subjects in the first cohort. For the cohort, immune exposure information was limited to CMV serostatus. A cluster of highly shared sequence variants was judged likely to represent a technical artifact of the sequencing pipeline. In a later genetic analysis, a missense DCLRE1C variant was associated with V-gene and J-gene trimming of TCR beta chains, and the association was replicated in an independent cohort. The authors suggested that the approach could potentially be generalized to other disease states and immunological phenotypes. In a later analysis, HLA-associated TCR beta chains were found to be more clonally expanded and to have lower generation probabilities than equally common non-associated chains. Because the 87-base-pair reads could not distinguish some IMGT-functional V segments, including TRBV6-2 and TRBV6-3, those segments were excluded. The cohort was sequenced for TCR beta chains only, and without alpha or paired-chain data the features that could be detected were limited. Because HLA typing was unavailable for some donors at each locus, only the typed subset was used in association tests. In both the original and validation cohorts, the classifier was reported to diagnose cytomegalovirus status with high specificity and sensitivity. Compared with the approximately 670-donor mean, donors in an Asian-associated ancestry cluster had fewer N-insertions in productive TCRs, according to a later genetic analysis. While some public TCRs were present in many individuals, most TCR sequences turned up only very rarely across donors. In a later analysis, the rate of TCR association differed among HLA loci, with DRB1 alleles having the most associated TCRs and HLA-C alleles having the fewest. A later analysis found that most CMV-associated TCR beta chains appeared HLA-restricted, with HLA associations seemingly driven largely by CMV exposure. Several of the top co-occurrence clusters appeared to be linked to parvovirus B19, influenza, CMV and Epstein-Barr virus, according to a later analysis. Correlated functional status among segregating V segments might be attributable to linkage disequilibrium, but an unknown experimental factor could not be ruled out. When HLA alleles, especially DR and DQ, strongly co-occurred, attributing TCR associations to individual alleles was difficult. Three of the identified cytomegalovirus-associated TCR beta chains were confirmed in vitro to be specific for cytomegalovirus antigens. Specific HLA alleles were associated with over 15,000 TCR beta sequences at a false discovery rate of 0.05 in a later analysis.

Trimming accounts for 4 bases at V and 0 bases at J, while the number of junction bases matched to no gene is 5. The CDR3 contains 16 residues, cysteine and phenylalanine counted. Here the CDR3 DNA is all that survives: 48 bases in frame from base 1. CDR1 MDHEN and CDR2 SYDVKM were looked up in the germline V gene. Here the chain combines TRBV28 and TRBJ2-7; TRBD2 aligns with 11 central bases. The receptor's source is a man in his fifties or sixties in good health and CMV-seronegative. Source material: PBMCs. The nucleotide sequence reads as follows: TGTGCCAGCAGTTCCTCTAGCGGGAGGCCCTCCTACGAGCAGTACTTC. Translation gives CASSSSSGRPSYEQYF.